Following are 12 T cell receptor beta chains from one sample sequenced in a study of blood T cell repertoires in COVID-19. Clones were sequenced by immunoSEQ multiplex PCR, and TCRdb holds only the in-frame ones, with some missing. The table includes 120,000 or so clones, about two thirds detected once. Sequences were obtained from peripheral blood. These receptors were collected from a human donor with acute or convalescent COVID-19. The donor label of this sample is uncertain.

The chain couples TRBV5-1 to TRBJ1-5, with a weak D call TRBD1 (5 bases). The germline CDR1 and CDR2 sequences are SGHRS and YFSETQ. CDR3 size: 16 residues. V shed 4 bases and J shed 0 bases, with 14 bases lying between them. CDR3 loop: CASSPTGGTSNQPQHF. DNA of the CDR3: TGCGCCAGCAGCCCAACGGGGGGAACTAGCAATCAGCCCCAGCATTTT.

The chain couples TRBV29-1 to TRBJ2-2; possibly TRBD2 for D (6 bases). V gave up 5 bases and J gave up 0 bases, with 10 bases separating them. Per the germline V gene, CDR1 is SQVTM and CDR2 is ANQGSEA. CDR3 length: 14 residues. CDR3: CSVLSGANTGELFF. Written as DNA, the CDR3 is TGCAGCGTTCTCTCGGGGGCGAACACCGGGGAGCTGTTTTTT.

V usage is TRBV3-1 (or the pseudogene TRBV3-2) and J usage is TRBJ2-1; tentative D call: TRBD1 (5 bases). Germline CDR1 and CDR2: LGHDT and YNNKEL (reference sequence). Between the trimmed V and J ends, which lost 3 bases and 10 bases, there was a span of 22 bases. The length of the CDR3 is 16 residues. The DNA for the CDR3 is TGTGCCAGCAGCCAGGGGCTCCTTTTAGGGGTCGAGGAGCAGTTCTTC. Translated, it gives CASSQGLLLGVEEQFF.

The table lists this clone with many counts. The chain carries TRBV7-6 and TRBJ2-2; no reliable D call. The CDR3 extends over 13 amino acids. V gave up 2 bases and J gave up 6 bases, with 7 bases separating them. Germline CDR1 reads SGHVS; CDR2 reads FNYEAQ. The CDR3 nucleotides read TGTGCCAGCAGCTTATTCGCAGCCGGGGAGCTGTTTTTT. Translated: CASSLFAAGELFF.

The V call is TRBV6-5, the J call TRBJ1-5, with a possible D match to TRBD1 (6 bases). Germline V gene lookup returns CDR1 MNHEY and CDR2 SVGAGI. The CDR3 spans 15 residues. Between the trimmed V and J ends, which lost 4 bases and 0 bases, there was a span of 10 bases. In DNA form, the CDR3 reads TGTGCCAGCAGTTCCACGGACAGTAGCAATCAGCCCCAGCATTTT. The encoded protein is CASSSTDSSNQPQHF.

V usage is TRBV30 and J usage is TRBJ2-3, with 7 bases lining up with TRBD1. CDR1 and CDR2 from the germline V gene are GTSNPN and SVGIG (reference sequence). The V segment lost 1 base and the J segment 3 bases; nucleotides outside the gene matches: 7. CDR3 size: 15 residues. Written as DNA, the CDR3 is TGTGCCTGGAGTGGAGGGGGCAGGAGGACAGATACGCAGTATTTT. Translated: CAWSGGGRRTDTQYF.

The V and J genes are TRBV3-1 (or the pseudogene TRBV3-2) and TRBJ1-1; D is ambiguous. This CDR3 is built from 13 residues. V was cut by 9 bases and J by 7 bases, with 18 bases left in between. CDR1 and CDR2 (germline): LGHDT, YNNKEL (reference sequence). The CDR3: CASRTAGRSEAFF. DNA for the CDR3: TGTGCCAGTCGAACAGCGGGGAGAAGTGAAGCTTTCTTT.

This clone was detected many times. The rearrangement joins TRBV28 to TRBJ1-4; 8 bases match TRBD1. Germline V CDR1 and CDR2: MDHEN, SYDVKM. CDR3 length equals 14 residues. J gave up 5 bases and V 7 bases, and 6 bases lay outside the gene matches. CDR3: CASTPGQENEKLFF. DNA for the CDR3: TGTGCCAGCACTCCGGGACAGGAGAATGAAAAACTGTTTTTT.

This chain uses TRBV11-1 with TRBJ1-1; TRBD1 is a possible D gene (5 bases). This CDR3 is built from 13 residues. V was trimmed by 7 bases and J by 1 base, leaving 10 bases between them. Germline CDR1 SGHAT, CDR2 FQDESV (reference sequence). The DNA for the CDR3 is TGTGCCAGCAAGAGGCAGGGGAACACTGAAGCTTTCTTT. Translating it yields CASKRQGNTEAFF.

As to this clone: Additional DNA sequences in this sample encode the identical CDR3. CDR3 nucleotides: TGTGCCAGCAGCTTAGGACAGGGGGCCTACGAGCAGTACTTC. Residues: CASSLGQGAYEQYF. The rearrangement links TRBV11-2 to TRBJ2-7; 9 nucleotides agree with TRBD1. This CDR3 is built from 14 residues. With 1 base clipped from V and 2 bases from J, the junction kept 0 bases outside the gene matches. Germline lookup yields CDR1 SGHAT and CDR2 FQNNGV.

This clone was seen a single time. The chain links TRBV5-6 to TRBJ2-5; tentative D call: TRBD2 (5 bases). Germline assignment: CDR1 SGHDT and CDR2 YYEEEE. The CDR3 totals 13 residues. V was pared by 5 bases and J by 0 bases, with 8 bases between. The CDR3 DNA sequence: TGTGCCAGCAGTTTCGGGGACCAAGAGACCCAGTACTTC. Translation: CASSFGDQETQYF.

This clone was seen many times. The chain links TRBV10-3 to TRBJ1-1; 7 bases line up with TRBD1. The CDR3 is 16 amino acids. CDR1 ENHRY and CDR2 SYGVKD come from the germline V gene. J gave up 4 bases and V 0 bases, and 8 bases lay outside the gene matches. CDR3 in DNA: TGTGCCATCAGTGAGTCTCAGGGGGGATATGGCACTGAAGCTTTCTTT. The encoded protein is CAISESQGGYGTEAFF.